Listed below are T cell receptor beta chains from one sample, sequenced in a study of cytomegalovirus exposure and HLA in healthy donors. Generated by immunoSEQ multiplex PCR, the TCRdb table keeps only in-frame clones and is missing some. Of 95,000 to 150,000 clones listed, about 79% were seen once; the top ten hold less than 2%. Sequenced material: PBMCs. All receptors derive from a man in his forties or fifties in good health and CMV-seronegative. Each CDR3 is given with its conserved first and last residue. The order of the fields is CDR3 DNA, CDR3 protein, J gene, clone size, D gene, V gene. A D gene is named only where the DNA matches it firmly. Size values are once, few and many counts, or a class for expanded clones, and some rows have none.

DNA: TGTGCCAGCAGTTCGGGCCCCCAGGGGGGAGACACCTTC
CDR3: CASSSGPQGGDTF
J: TRBJ1-2
size: NA
D: TRBD1
V: TRBV28

DNA: TGCGCCAGCAGCTTGGCACACCTCACAGAGAGCTCCTATAATTCACCCCTCCACTTT
CDR3: CASSLAHLTESSYNSPLHF
J: TRBJ1-6
size: NA
D: NA
V: TRBV5-1

DNA: TGTGCCAGCAGCCAAGTGATGGGGCTCAGCCTCTATGGCTACACCTTC
CDR3: CASSQVMGLSLYGYTF
J: TRBJ1-2
size: NA
D: NA
V: TRBV14

DNA: TGTGCCAGCAGCACCTACAGGGGTCCACGGTTCCACGAGCAGTACTTC
CDR3: CASSTYRGPRFHEQYF
J: TRBJ2-7
size: NA
D: TRBD1
V: TRBV7-6

DNA: TGTGCCAGCAATAAACTAGTGACCACAGATACGCAGTATTTT
CDR3: CASNKLVTTDTQYF
J: TRBJ2-3
size: NA
D: NA
V: TRBV2

DNA: TGCGCCAGCAGCCAAGATCGGGAGGGTGGAAGCACAGATACGCAGTATTTT
CDR3: CASSQDREGGSTDTQYF
J: TRBJ2-3
size: NA
D: TRBD2
V: TRBV4-3

DNA: TGTGCCAGCAGGGGACAGGGGGGACCCTACGAGCAGTACTTC
CDR3: CASRGQGGPYEQYF
J: TRBJ2-7
size: NA
D: TRBD1
V: TRBV6-6

DNA: TGTGCCAGCAGTGAAGTAGCAGGGCTGTTCTTC
CDR3: CASSEVAGLFF
J: TRBJ2-1
size: NA
D: NA
V: TRBV6-1

DNA: TGTGCCAGCAGTTACGAGGGGCGGGGGAGGGGCAATGAGCAGTTCTTC
CDR3: CASSYEGRGRGNEQFF
J: TRBJ2-1
size: NA
D: TRBD2
V: TRBV6-5

DNA: TGTGTCAGCAGCCAAGATCAAGGGGGTACAGGAGATACGCAGTATTTT
CDR3: CVSSQDQGGTGDTQYF
J: TRBJ2-3
size: NA
D: NA
V: TRBV4-2

DNA: TGTGCCAGCAGCCAAGATTTGGCAGGGCGTAACACCGGGGAGCTGTTTTTT
CDR3: CASSQDLAGRNTGELFF
J: TRBJ2-2
size: NA
D: NA
V: TRBV4-2

DNA: TGTGCCAGCAGCCAAACCAGAAGCGGGGAGCAGTTCTTC
CDR3: CASSQTRSGEQFF
J: TRBJ2-1
size: NA
D: NA
V: TRBV14

DNA: TGTGCCAGCAGCCCACGGACAACCGAGCACGAGAACACCATATATTTT
CDR3: CASSPRTTEHENTIYF
J: TRBJ1-3
size: NA
D: NA
V: TRBV5-6

DNA: TGTGCCAGCTCACCACAGGGGTATCGTAATTCACCCCTCCACTTT
CDR3: CASSPQGYRNSPLHF
J: TRBJ1-6
size: NA
D: NA
V: TRBV18

DNA: TGTGCCAGCAGCTCCCAGCTGGGGGGGGGTGAAAAACTGTTTTTT
CDR3: CASSSQLGGGEKLFF
J: TRBJ1-4
size: NA
D: NA
V: TRBV7-2

DNA: TGTGCCAGCAGCGAGGGACAGGGCTGGAAAGAGCAGTACTTC
CDR3: CASSEGQGWKEQYF
J: TRBJ2-7
size: NA
D: TRBD1
V: TRBV7-6

DNA: TGTGCCAGCAGCGCGCTAGCGGAAAAAAACAATGAGCAGTTCTTC
CDR3: CASSALAEKNNEQFF
J: TRBJ2-1
size: NA
D: TRBD2
V: TRBV5-4

DNA: TGTGCCAGCAGCTTCCCGGCGGGGGACTATGGCTACACCTTC
CDR3: CASSFPAGDYGYTF
J: TRBJ1-2
size: few
D: NA
V: TRBV5-4

DNA: TGTGCCACCGGGAGGGGCCCCGGAGATGAGCAGTTCTTC
CDR3: CATGRGPGDEQFF
J: TRBJ2-1
size: NA
D: TRBD2
V: TRBV2

DNA: TGTGCCAGCAGCCAGGAGACAGGATCTAATGAAAAACTGTTTTTT
CDR3: CASSQETGSNEKLFF
J: TRBJ1-4
size: NA
D: NA
V: TRBV4-2

DNA: TGTGCCAGTAGTATTTCCCAGGGGCACCGTGGCTACACCTTC
CDR3: CASSISQGHRGYTF
J: TRBJ1-2
size: NA
D: NA
V: TRBV19

DNA: TGTGCCAGCAGCGGGTCCGCGGGACCTGAAGCTTTCTTT
CDR3: CASSGSAGPEAFF
J: TRBJ1-1
size: NA
D: NA
V: TRBV6-5

DNA: TGTGCCAGCTCCCCTATGATCGCGGCAAACTATGGCTACACCTTC
CDR3: CASSPMIAANYGYTF
J: TRBJ1-2
size: NA
D: NA
V: TRBV18

DNA: TGTGCCAGCAGTTTATCGTCACTAGCGGGGCGGGGCACCGGGGAGCTGTTTTTT
CDR3: CASSLSSLAGRGTGELFF
J: TRBJ2-2
size: NA
D: TRBD2
V: TRBV27

DNA: TGTGCCAGCAGCGGGGGGGCGGGAAATGAGCAGTTCTTC
CDR3: CASSGGAGNEQFF
J: TRBJ2-1
size: NA
D: NA
V: TRBV7-7

DNA: TGTGCCATCCGACTCGAGTCGCCCACAGATACGCAGTATTTT
CDR3: CAIRLESPTDTQYF
J: TRBJ2-3
size: NA
D: NA
V: TRBV10-3

DNA: TGTGCCAGCAGCGTAGAAGCCGACACTGAAGCTTTCTTT
CDR3: CASSVEADTEAFF
J: TRBJ1-1
size: NA
D: NA
V: TRBV9

DNA: TGCGCCAGTTTAGCCGCCGGGGAGCTGTTTTTT
CDR3: CASLAAGELFF
J: TRBJ2-2
size: NA
D: NA
V: TRBV5-1

DNA: TGCAGTGCGACTCATGGCGAGACCCAGTACTTC
CDR3: CSATHGETQYF
J: TRBJ2-5
size: NA
D: NA
V: TRBV20-1

DNA: TGTGCCCTCCGGGACAGTTGGAACACTGAAGCTTTCTTT
CDR3: CALRDSWNTEAFF
J: TRBJ1-1
size: NA
D: TRBD1
V: TRBV2

DNA: TGTGCCACCGGAACAGGTTTTCTCCTTGAAAAACTGTTTTTT
CDR3: CATGTGFLLEKLFF
J: TRBJ1-4
size: NA
D: NA
V: TRBV6-5

DNA: TGCGCCAGCAGCCAAGAACGACAGGGGAACTTAAACACCATATATTTT
CDR3: CASSQERQGNLNTIYF
J: TRBJ1-3
size: NA
D: TRBD1
V: TRBV4-3

DNA: TGTGCCAGCACCCCGGGACCGGAGGGTGATACGCAGTATTTT
CDR3: CASTPGPEGDTQYF
J: TRBJ2-3
size: NA
D: NA
V: TRBV6-1

DNA: TGTGCCAGCAGTTACGGGGCGGGGGTTGGTCAAGAGACCCAGTACTTC
CDR3: CASSYGAGVGQETQYF
J: TRBJ2-5
size: NA
D: TRBD2
V: TRBV6-6

DNA: TGTGCCAGCAGTTTATCCTGGCAGGTCGGCGGGCCCCTCCACTTT
CDR3: CASSLSWQVGGPLHF
J: TRBJ1-6
size: NA
D: NA
V: TRBV27

DNA: TGTGCCAGCAGCTTAACTAGCCGGGACGAGCAGTACTTC
CDR3: CASSLTSRDEQYF
J: TRBJ2-7
size: NA
D: NA
V: TRBV7-6

DNA: TGTGCCAGCAGTCCGGGACAGGTTAATCAGCCCCAGCATTTT
CDR3: CASSPGQVNQPQHF
J: TRBJ1-5
size: NA
D: TRBD1
V: TRBV28

DNA: TGTGCCAGTAGTACGGGGACAGGGCCTTACACAGATACGCAGTATTTT
CDR3: CASSTGTGPYTDTQYF
J: TRBJ2-3
size: NA
D: TRBD1
V: TRBV19

DNA: TGTGCCAGCTCACGTAGCAATCAAGAGACCCAGTACTTC
CDR3: CASSRSNQETQYF
J: TRBJ2-5
size: NA
D: NA
V: TRBV18

DNA: TGTGCCAGCAAGGGGGGGGTAGGACTTTACATTCAGTACTTC
CDR3: CASKGGVGLYIQYF
J: TRBJ2-4
size: NA
D: NA
V: TRBV21-1

DNA: TGCAGCGTTGAAGTAGCAGGGTCGGGCACTGAAGCTTTCTTT
CDR3: CSVEVAGSGTEAFF
J: TRBJ1-1
size: NA
D: NA
V: TRBV29-1

DNA: TGTGCCAGCAGACCGGACAGGGGACGGAACGGGGAGCTGTTTTTT
CDR3: CASRPDRGRNGELFF
J: TRBJ2-2
size: NA
D: TRBD1
V: TRBV14

DNA: TGTGCCAGCAGCTTAGCGGGGGACTTCGAGCAGTACTTC
CDR3: CASSLAGDFEQYF
J: TRBJ2-7
size: NA
D: NA
V: TRBV7-7

DNA: TGTGCCAGCAGTGAGACAGGGGACTATGGCTACACCTTC
CDR3: CASSETGDYGYTF
J: TRBJ1-2
size: NA
D: TRBD1
V: TRBV6-1

DNA: TGTGCCAGTAGTATCGACAGGGGTCAAGAGACCCAGTACTTC
CDR3: CASSIDRGQETQYF
J: TRBJ2-5
size: NA
D: TRBD1
V: TRBV19

DNA: TGTGCCAGCAGCCTAGCGGGGGGGGGCACAGATACGCAGTATTTT
CDR3: CASSLAGGGTDTQYF
J: TRBJ2-3
size: once
D: TRBD2
V: TRBV2

DNA: TGTGCCAGCAGCTCCCGGACTAGCGGGGGGGAAGAGACCCAGTACTTC
CDR3: CASSSRTSGGEETQYF
J: TRBJ2-5
size: NA
D: TRBD2
V: TRBV5-4

DNA: TGCGCCAGCAGCCAAGAGATAGCGGGGGGAACCGGCACGCAGTATTTT
CDR3: CASSQEIAGGTGTQYF
J: TRBJ2-3
size: NA
D: TRBD2
V: TRBV4-3

DNA: TGTGCCAGCACCCGGCGGGGGAGCGCCGGGGAGCTGTTTTTT
CDR3: CASTRRGSAGELFF
J: TRBJ2-2
size: few
D: TRBD2
V: TRBV6-5

DNA: TGTGCCAGCAGCTTCGAGTGGGGCGGAGCTGAAGCTTTCTTT
CDR3: CASSFEWGGAEAFF
J: TRBJ1-1
size: NA
D: NA
V: TRBV7-6

DNA: TGTGCCAGCAGTTACTCGGGGCAGGGTTTGGGCGGCTACACCTTC
CDR3: CASSYSGQGLGGYTF
J: TRBJ1-2
size: NA
D: NA
V: TRBV6-5

DNA: TGCGCCAGCAGCTTGGAATACAGGGGGCATGGCAATCAGCCCCAGCATTTT
CDR3: CASSLEYRGHGNQPQHF
J: TRBJ1-5
size: NA
D: TRBD1
V: TRBV5-1

DNA: TGTGCCAGCAGCTTGGCTAGCGGTCAAGAGACCCAGTACTTC
CDR3: CASSLASGQETQYF
J: TRBJ2-5
size: NA
D: TRBD2
V: TRBV7-9

DNA: TGTGCCTGGAGTGTGGGAGCCGGAAACACCATATATTTT
CDR3: CAWSVGAGNTIYF
J: TRBJ1-3
size: NA
D: NA
V: TRBV30

DNA: TGTGCCAGCAGCTTCGGACAGGGGGCGAAGAACGAGCAGTACTTC
CDR3: CASSFGQGAKNEQYF
J: TRBJ2-7
size: few
D: TRBD1
V: TRBV9

DNA: TGTGCCAGCAGTACGTCAGGGGAAATCCCAACTAATGAAAAACTGTTTTTT
CDR3: CASSTSGEIPTNEKLFF
J: TRBJ1-4
size: NA
D: NA
V: TRBV27